Here is one TCR beta chain with its context. The target antigen is unknown. The data derive from a study of cytomegalovirus exposure and HLA in healthy donors. Regarding the study as a whole: Several V segments, TRBV6-2 and TRBV6-3 among them, could not be told apart and were dropped.

Trimming took 1 base from V and 5 from J, leaving 12 bases between them. Germline CDR1 SGHRS, CDR2 YFSETQ. This CDR3 has 14 residues. Both 60 Vbeta primers and 13 Jbeta primers went into the PCR. The repertoire was sequenced with immunoSEQ multiplex PCR; TCRdb's copy has only in-frame clones and lacks some. The profile shows 150,000 to 200,000 clones, 80% to 85% of them singletons. The specimen was PBMCs. The V gene is TRBV5-1, the J gene TRBJ2-5; D unresolved. The origin of this receptor is a woman under 40 in good health and CMV-seronegative. The CDR3 is CASSLSTGWETQYF. The CDR3 bases are TGCGCCAGCAGCTTGTCGACTGGTTGGGAGACCCAGTACTTC.